Listed below are T cell receptor beta chains from one sample, sequenced in a study of shared clonotypes between healthy human individuals. Sequencing used immunoSEQ multiplex PCR; TCRdb keeps in-frame clones, though not all of them. The sample includes more than 400,000 clones, about 96% of them seen just once. Sequencing was performed on naive CD4+ T cells sorted from blood. These receptors originate from a woman aged 30 to 39 in good health. Each CDR3 is given with its conserved first and last residue. The order of the fields is CDR3 length, clone size, J gene, V gene, D gene, CDR3 protein, CDR3 DNA. A D gene is named only where the DNA matches it firmly. The listing skips clone size in some rows; elsewhere it reads once, few, many or a size class.

14	NA	TRBJ2-7	TRBV5-1	NA	CASRSDGYSYEQYF	TGCGCCAGCAGATCGGACGGGTACTCCTACGAGCAGTACTTC
15	NA	TRBJ2-4	TRBV28	TRBD1	CASSRQGATKNIQYF	TGTGCCAGCAGTCGACAGGGGGCGACCAAAAACATTCAGTACTTC
16	NA	TRBJ2-5	TRBV27	TRBD2	CASSPGTSGKGETQYF	TGTGCCAGCAGTCCCGGGACTAGCGGAAAGGGGGAGACCCAGTACTTC
15	NA	TRBJ2-1	TRBV10-3	NA	CAISAGTFGYNEQFF	TGTGCCATCAGCGCAGGGACGTTTGGATACAATGAGCAGTTCTTC
11	few	TRBJ1-2	TRBV30	NA	CAVGWGYGYTF	TGTGCCGTTGGGTGGGGCTATGGCTACACCTTC
15	NA	TRBJ2-7	TRBV2	TRBD1	CASSMTGSLAYEQYF	TGTGCCAGCAGTATGACAGGGAGCCTCGCCTACGAGCAGTACTTC
16	NA	TRBJ2-7	TRBV6-5	TRBD2	CASSSLGLADSYEQYF	TGTGCCAGCAGTTCGCTAGGGCTAGCGGACTCCTACGAGCAGTACTTC
15	NA	TRBJ1-5	TRBV15	TRBD1	CATSRSGDRNQPQHF	TGTGCCACCAGCAGAAGCGGGGACAGGAATCAGCCCCAGCATTTT
13	NA	TRBJ2-5	TRBV4-1	NA	CASSLSLLETQYF	TGCGCCAGCAGCCTTTCTCTTTTGGAGACCCAGTACTTC
11	NA	TRBJ2-5	TRBV5-1	NA	CASSYQETQYF	TGCGCCAGCAGCTACCAAGAGACCCAGTACTTC
14	NA	TRBJ2-7	TRBV4-2	NA	CASSGGRASYEQYF	TGTGCCAGCAGCGGGGGGCGGGCCTCCTACGAGCAGTACTTC
13	NA	TRBJ2-7	TRBV28	NA	CASSVGPIYEQYF	TGTGCCAGCAGCGTGGGACCGATCTACGAGCAGTACTTC
13	NA	TRBJ1-2	TRBV10-2	TRBD1	CASSRQGSSGYTF	TGCGCCAGCAGTAGACAGGGGTCGTCCGGCTACACCTTC
15	NA	TRBJ2-2	TRBV29-1	TRBD2	CSVVTSGSGGGELFF	TGCAGCGTTGTGACTAGCGGGAGTGGCGGCGGGGAGCTGTTTTTT
12	NA	TRBJ2-7	TRBV15	NA	CATSRGSYEQYF	TGTGCCACCAGCAGAGGCAGCTACGAGCAGTACTTC
16	NA	TRBJ1-6	TRBV6-5	NA	CASSYSGPWAGSPLHF	TGTGCCAGCAGTTACTCGGGGCCCTGGGCGGGCTCACCCCTCCACTTT
15	NA	TRBJ1-2	TRBV5-1	NA	CASSNDSGFIGGYTF	TGCGCCAGCAGTAATGACAGCGGCTTTATTGGTGGCTACACCTTC
14	NA	TRBJ1-1	TRBV6-5	NA	CASSYGGVGTEAFF	TGTGCCAGCAGTTACGGTGGGGTCGGGACTGAAGCTTTCTTT
15	once	TRBJ2-7	TRBV10-2	TRBD1	CASRPGTGNSYEQYF	TGCGCCAGCAGACCTGGGACAGGAAATTCCTACGAGCAGTACTTC
14	NA	TRBJ2-3	TRBV6-5	NA	CASSVAQSTDTQYF	TGTGCCAGCAGCGTAGCGCAAAGCACAGATACGCAGTATTTT
15	NA	TRBJ2-7	TRBV5-6	NA	CASSLVTNPGDEQYF	TGTGCCAGCAGCTTGGTGACGAACCCAGGAGACGAGCAGTACTTC
15	NA	TRBJ2-7	TRBV5-1	NA	CASSLVATSSYEQYF	TGCGCCAGCAGCTTGGTGGCTACCAGCTCCTACGAGCAGTACTTC
14	NA	TRBJ2-7	TRBV6-6	TRBD2	CASSSAGGPGEQYF	TGTGCCAGCAGTTCGGCGGGAGGGCCGGGCGAGCAGTACTTC
14	once	TRBJ2-1	TRBV2	NA	CASTPNGAINEQFF	TGTGCCAGCACTCCTAACGGAGCGATAAATGAGCAGTTCTTC
15	NA	TRBJ2-1	TRBV18	TRBD2	CASSPLAGGNNEQFF	TGTGCCAGCTCACCTCTAGCGGGGGGCAACAATGAGCAGTTCTTC
17	NA	TRBJ2-7	TRBV15	NA	CATSRDPPGRGAYEQYF	TGTGCCACCAGCAGAGATCCCCCGGGCAGGGGGGCCTACGAGCAGTACTTC
13	NA	TRBJ2-2	TRBV30	NA	CAWGGQGTGELFF	TGTGCCTGGGGGGGCCAGGGGACCGGGGAGCTGTTTTTT
12	NA	TRBJ1-1	TRBV28	NA	CASSFWVGEAFF	TGTGCCAGCAGTTTTTGGGTCGGGGAAGCTTTCTTT
17	NA	TRBJ2-7	TRBV5-1	TRBD1	CASSFGTGAFSAYEQYF	TGCGCCAGCAGCTTTGGGACAGGGGCCTTCTCCGCCTACGAGCAGTACTTC
13	once	TRBJ2-7	TRBV2	NA	CASGRQASYEQYF	TGTGCCAGCGGTCGGCAGGCATCCTACGAGCAGTACTTC
17	NA	TRBJ1-5	TRBV15	NA	CATSTSYLRVRNQPQHF	TGTGCCACCAGCACATCGTATTTAAGGGTTCGGAATCAGCCCCAGCATTTT
15	once	TRBJ2-7	TRBV27	NA	CASSPSLRWSHEQYF	TGTGCCAGCAGTCCGTCGTTGCGGTGGTCCCACGAGCAGTACTTC
15	NA	TRBJ1-1	TRBV27	TRBD1	CASSIQKGALTEAFF	TGTGCCAGCAGTATCCAGAAGGGGGCGCTTACTGAAGCTTTCTTT
14	NA	TRBJ2-1	TRBV2	NA	CASTRDGGNNEQFF	TGTGCCAGCACGAGGGATGGCGGGAACAATGAGCAGTTCTTC
14	NA	TRBJ2-7	TRBV28	NA	CASRSSGPTYEQYF	TGTGCCAGCAGGTCGAGTGGGCCTACATACGAGCAGTACTTC
13	NA	TRBJ1-1	TRBV19	NA	CASSGTVNTEAFF	TGTGCCAGTAGTGGTACAGTGAACACTGAAGCTTTCTTT
19	NA	TRBJ2-1	TRBV27	TRBD2	CASSLSLPSGRASYNEQFF	TGTGCCAGCAGCCTCTCCCTCCCTAGCGGGAGGGCCTCCTACAATGAGCAGTTCTTC
15	NA	TRBJ1-5	TRBV19	NA	CASSTTNGAKQPQHF	TGTGCCAGTAGTACCACCAACGGGGCTAAACAGCCCCAGCATTTT
16	NA	TRBJ1-5	TRBV5-6	NA	CASSLFHWGANQPQHF	TGTGCCAGCAGCTTGTTCCACTGGGGAGCAAATCAGCCCCAGCATTTT
13	NA	TRBJ1-2	TRBV2	NA	CASSALPGVGYTF	TGTGCCAGCAGTGCCCTCCCAGGAGTGGGCTACACCTTC
13	NA	TRBJ2-7	TRBV28	TRBD1	CASSQRQGREQYF	TGTGCCAGCAGTCAACGACAGGGGCGCGAGCAGTACTTC
15	NA	TRBJ2-3	TRBV5-1	NA	CASSLAPGRTDTQYF	TGCGCCAGCAGCTTGGCCCCGGGGCGGACAGATACGCAGTATTTT